The clone carrying this T cell receptor beta chain was observed a handful of times. Data came from immunoSEQ multiplex PCR; TCRdb stores just in-frame clones and leaves some out. The sample records around 89,000 clones, roughly nine tenths being singletons. CDR3 length: 15 amino acids. Germline loops: CDR1 SGDLS, CDR2 YYNGEE. Trimming took 2 bases from V and 3 from J; bases not matched to a gene: 6. The entry originates in a study of blood T cell repertoires in COVID-19. Across the study: Acute and convalescent COVID-19 specimens originated in the United States, Italy and Spain.

This clonotype was sampled from a man in his fifties with acute or convalescent COVID-19. Sequences were obtained from peripheral blood. The chain recombines TRBV9 with TRBJ2-3, with 7 bases identical to TRBD2. The CDR3 region is CASSVMGGSTDTQYF. The CDR3 region has the DNA TGTGCCAGCAGCGTGATGGGGGGGAGTACAGATACGCAGTATTTT.